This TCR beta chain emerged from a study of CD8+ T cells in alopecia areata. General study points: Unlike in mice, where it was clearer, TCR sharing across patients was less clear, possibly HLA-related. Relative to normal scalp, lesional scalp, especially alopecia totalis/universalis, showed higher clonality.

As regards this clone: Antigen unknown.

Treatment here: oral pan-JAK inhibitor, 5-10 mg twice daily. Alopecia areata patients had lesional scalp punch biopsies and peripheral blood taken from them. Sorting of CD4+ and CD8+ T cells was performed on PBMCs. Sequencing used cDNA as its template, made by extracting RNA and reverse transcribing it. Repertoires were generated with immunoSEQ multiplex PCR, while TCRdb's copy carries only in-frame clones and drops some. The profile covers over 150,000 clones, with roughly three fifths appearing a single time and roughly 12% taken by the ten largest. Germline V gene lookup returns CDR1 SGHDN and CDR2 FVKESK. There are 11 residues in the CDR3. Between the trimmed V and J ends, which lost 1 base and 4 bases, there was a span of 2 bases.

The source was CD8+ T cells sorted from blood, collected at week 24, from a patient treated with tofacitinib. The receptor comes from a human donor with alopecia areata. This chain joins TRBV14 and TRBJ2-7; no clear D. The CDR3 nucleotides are TGTGCCAGCAGCCAAGCTTACGAGCAGTACTTC. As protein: CASSQAYEQYF. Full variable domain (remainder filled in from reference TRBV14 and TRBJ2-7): EAGVTQFPSHSVIEKGQTVTLRCDPISGHDNLYWYRRVMGKEIKFLLHFVKESKQDESGMPNNRFLAERTGGTYSTLKVQPAELEDSGVYFCASSQAYEQYFGPGTRLTVT.